This TCR beta chain came from a study of neurological immune-mediated disorders. V gave up 5 bases and J gave up 3 bases; unmatched junction bases: 4. Germline CDR1 SGHDT, CDR2 YYEEEE. This CDR3 is built from 16 residues. 5'RACE employing 10-nucleotide random UMIs yielded the cDNA. TCRdb analysed the 5' RACE reads with MiXCR anew, one entry per CDR3 protein. Of tens of thousands of distinct CDR3 sequences listed, under 4.5% are singletons. This clonotype was seen at least ten times. This TCR was recovered from a woman between 50 and 59 years old with multiple sclerosis. The sample was PBMCs. The V gene is TRBV5-6, the J gene TRBJ2-6; 11 bases match TRBD2. For the CDR3, the DNA is TGTGCCAGCAGGCCTAGCGGGGGGAGTGGGGCCAACGTCCTGACTTTC. This codes for CASRPSGGSGANVLTF.